Listed below are T cell receptor beta chains from one sample, sequenced in a study of technical replicates of blood from a few donors. Repertoires were generated with immunoSEQ multiplex PCR, while TCRdb's copy carries only in-frame clones and drops some. The sample lists about 83,000 clones, roughly nine tenths occurring once. The sequenced sample consisted of T cells isolated from PBMCs. The origin of the receptors is a human donor in good health. Each CDR3 is given without its conserved first and last residue. Only part of the rows carry a size: once, few, many, or a class if the clone is expanded.

abundance	v_gene	len	j_gene	CDR3aa
NA	TRBV20-1	8	TRBJ2-2	SAGTGELF
NA	TRBV2	13	TRBJ2-7	ASSNMPGQGSEQY
few	TRBV5-6	14	TRBJ2-5	ASSTGWRVEGETQY
NA	TRBV4-1	16	TRBJ1-4	ASSHRRGLQSRNEKLF
NA	TRBV7-9	11	TRBJ2-7	ASSLRDTYEQY
NA	TRBV27	10	TRBJ2-3	ASFSGLNTQY
NA	TRBV5-1	12	TRBJ2-6	ASSLAGGANVLT
NA	TRBV28	12	TRBJ1-2	ASSPGQVPGGYT
NA	TRBV25-1	14	TRBJ2-7	ASTQKGGTGTPEQY
NA	TRBV7-8	16	TRBJ2-5	ASSLGTSGSRGQETQY
NA	TRBV5-6	16	TRBJ2-3	ASSWRLTSGRATDTQY
NA	TRBV4-1	16	TRBJ1-1	ASRSRVPPGGMNTEAF
NA	TRBV5-4	14	TRBJ2-1	ASSSPQSGRYNEQF
NA	TRBV28	12	TRBJ1-2	ASSPSTGVYGYT
NA	TRBV9	10	TRBJ1-4	ASSVRGEKLF
NA	TRBV5-1	12	TRBJ1-4	ASSKTATNEKLF
NA	TRBV5-1	11	TRBJ1-1	ASSLGGGVEAF